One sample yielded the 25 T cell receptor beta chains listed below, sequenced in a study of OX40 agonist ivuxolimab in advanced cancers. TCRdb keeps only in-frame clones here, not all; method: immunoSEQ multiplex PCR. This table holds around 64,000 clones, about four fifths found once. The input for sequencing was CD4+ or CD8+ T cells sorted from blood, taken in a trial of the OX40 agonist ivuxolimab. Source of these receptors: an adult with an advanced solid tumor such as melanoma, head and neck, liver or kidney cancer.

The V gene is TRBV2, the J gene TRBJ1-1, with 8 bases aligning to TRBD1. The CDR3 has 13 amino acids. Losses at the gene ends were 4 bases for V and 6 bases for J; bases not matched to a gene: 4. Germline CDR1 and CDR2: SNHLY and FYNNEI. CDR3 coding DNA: TGTGCCAGCAGTGTCGACAGGGGCTCTGAAGCTTTCTTT. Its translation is CASSVDRGSEAFF.

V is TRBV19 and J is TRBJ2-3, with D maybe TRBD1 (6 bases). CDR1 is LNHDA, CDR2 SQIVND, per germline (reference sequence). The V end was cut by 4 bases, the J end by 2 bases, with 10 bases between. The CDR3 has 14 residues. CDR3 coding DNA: TGTGCCAGTAGTACGGGACACCCCACAGATACGCAGTATTTT. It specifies CASSTGHPTDTQYF.

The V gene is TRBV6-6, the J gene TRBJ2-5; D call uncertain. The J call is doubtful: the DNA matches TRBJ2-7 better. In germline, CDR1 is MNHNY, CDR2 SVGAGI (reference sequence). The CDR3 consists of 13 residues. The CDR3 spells CASSSGYSYEQYF. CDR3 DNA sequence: TGTGCCAGCAGTTCCGGATACTCCTACGAGCAGTACTTC.

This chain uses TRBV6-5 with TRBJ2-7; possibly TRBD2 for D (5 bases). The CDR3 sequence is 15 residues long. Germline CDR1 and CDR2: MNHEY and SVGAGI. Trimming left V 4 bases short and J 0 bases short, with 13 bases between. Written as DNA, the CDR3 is TGTGCCAGCAGTTTCGGGGTCGTGGGCTCCTACGAGCAGTACTTC. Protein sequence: CASSFGVVGSYEQYF.

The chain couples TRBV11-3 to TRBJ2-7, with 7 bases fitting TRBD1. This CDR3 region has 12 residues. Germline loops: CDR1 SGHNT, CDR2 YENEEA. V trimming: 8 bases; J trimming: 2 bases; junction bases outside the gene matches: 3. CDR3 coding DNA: TGTGCCAGCCGGGACAGCCCCTACGAGCAGTACTTC. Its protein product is CASRDSPYEQYF.

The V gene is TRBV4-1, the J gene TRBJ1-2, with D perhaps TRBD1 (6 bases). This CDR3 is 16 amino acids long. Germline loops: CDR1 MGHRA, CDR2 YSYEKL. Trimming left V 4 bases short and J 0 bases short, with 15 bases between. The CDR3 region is CASSPAPGASNYGYTF. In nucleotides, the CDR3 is TGCGCCAGCAGCCCGGCTCCGGGGGCGTCTAACTATGGCTACACCTTC.

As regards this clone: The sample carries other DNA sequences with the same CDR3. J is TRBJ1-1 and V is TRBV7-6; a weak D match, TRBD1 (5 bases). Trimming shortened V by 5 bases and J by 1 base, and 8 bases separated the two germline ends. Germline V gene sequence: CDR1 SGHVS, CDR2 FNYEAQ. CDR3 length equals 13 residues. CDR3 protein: CASSLTGNTEAFF. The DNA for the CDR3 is TGTGCCAGCAGCCTAACAGGGAACACTGAAGCTTTCTTT.

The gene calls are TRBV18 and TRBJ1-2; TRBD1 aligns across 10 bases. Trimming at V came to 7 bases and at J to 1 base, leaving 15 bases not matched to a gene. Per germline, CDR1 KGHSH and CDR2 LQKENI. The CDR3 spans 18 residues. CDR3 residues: CASCPSPRGTGDNYGYTF. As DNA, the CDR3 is TGTGCCAGCTGCCCGAGCCCGCGTGGGACAGGGGATAACTATGGCTACACCTTC.

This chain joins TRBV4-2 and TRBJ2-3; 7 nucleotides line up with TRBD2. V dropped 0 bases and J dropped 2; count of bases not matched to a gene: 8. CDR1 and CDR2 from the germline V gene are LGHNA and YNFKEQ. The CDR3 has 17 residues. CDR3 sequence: CASSQDDWGDYTDTQYF. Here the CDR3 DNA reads TGTGCCAGCAGCCAAGATGATTGGGGGGACTACACAGATACGCAGTATTTT.

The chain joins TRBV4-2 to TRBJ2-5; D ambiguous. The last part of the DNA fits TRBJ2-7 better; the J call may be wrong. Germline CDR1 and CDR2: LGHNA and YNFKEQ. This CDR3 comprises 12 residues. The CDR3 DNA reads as TGTGCCAGCAGCCAAGTCGCAAGCGAGCAGTACTTC. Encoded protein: CASSQVASEQYF.

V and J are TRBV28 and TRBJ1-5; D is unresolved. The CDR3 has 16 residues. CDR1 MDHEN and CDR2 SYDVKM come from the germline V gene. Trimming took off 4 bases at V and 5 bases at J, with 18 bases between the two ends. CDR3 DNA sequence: TGTGCCAGCAGTTCTAGGGCCACCTACCGGGATCAGCCCCAGCATTTT. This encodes CASSSRATYRDQPQHF.

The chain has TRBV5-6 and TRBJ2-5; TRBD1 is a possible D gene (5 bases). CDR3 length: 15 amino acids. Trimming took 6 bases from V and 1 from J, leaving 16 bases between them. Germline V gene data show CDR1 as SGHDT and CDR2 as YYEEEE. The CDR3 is CASIRGAPGQETQYF. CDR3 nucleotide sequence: TGTGCCAGCATCCGTGGGGCTCCCGGCCAAGAGACCCAGTACTTC.

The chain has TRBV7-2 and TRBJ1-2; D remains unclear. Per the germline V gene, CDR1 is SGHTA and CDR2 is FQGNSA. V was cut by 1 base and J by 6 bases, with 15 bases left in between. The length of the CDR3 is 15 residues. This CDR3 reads CASSLVNIWVDGYTF. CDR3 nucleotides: TGTGCCAGCAGCTTAGTCAACATATGGGTGGATGGCTACACCTTC.

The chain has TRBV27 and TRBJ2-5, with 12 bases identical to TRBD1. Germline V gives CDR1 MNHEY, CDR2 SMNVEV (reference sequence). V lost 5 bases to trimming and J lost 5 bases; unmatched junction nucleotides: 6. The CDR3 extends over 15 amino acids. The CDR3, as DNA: TGTGCCAGCAGTACTGGGACAGGGGGCTCCGAGACCCAGTACTTC. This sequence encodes CASSTGTGGSETQYF.

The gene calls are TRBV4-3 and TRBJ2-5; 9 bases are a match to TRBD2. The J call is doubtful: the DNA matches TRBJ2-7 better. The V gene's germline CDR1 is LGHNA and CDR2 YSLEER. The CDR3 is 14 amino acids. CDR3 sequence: CASSQASGTYEQYF. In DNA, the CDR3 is TGCGCCAGCAGCCAAGCTAGCGGGACCTACGAGCAGTACTTC.

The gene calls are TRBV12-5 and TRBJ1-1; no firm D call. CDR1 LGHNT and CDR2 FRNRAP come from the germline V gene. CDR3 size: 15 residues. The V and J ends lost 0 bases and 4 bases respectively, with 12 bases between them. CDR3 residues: CASGLVVSGPTEAFF. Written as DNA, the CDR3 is TGTGCTAGTGGTTTGGTGGTGTCCGGCCCCACTGAAGCTTTCTTT.

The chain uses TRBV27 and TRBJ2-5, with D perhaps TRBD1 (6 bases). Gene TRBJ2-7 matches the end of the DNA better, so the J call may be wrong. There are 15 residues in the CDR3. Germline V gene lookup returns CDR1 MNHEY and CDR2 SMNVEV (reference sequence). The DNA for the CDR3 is TGTGCCAGCAGTAGCAGGGGTCGGTATGTTTACGAGCAGTACTTC. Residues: CASSSRGRYVYEQYF.

CDR3 residues: CASRPLTSGGPSYEQYF. The CDR3 DNA reads as TGCGCCAGCAGACCACTAACTAGCGGGGGGCCCTCCTACGAGCAGTACTTC. The chain couples TRBV5-1 to TRBJ2-7; 12 bases match TRBD2. Trimming removed 5 bases from V and 0 bases from J; junction bases left unmatched: 9. The CDR3 runs 17 residues. Germline CDR1 is SGHRS and CDR2 is YFSETQ.

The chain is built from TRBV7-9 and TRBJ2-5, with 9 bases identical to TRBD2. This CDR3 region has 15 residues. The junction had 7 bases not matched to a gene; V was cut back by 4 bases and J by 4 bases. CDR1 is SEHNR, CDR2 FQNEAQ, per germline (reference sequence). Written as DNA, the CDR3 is TGTGCCAGCAGCTCGTCCGGGACTAGCACAGAGACCCAGTACTTC. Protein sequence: CASSSSGTSTETQYF.

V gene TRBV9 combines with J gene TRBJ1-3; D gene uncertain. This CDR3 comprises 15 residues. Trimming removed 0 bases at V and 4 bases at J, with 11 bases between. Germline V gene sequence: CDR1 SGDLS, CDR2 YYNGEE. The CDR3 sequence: CASSVGVGSGNTIYF. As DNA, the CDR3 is TGTGCCAGCAGCGTAGGGGTAGGGTCAGGAAACACCATATATTTT.

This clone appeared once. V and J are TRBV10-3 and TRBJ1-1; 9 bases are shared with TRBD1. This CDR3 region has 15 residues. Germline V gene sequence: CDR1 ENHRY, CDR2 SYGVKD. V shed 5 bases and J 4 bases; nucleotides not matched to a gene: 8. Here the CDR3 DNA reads TGTGCCATCAGTCCTGGACAGGGGATAGGCACTGAAGCTTTCTTT. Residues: CAISPGQGIGTEAFF.

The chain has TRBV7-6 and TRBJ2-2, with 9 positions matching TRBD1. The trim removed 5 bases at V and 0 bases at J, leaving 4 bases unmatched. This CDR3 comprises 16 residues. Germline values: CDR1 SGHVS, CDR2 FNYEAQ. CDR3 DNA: TGTGCCAGCAGCCCTAGACAGGGGGCGAACACCGGGGAGCTGTTTTTT. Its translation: CASSPRQGANTGELFF.

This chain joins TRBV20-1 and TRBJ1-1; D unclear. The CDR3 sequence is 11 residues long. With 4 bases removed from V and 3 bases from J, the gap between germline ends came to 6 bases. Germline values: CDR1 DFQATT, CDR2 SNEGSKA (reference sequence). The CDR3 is CSAMLDTEAFF. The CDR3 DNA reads TGCAGTGCTATGCTGGACACTGAAGCTTTCTTT.

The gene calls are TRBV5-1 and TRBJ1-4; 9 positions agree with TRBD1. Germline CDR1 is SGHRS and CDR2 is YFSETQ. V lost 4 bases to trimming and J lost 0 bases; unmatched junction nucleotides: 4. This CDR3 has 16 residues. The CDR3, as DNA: TGCGCCAGCAGCCCGGGACAGGGCGCAACTAATGAAAAACTGTTTTTT. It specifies CASSPGQGATNEKLFF.

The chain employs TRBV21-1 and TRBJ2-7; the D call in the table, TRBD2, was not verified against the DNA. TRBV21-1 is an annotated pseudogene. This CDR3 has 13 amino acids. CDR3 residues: CALREKGVNEQYF. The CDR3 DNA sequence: TGTGCCCTACGGGAAAAGGGTGTAAACGAGCAGTACTTC.